These 6 T cell receptor beta chains were sequenced from one sample in a study of beta chain features in type 1 diabetes. Findings and caveats of the study: The study found moderately but significantly shorter TCRB CDR3s in all four CD4+ subsets of Type 1 diabetes patients.

Every isolated RNA sample was fully reverse transcribed, so sequencing captured expressed TCRB transcripts. Profiling relied on immunoSEQ multiplex PCR, and the TCRdb table lists in-frame clones only, not all of them. The table has more than 250,000 clones, 14% to 15% seen once. The antigens these receptors bind are not known. The sample consisted of naive CD4+ T cells from blood. The origin of the receptors is a young man with type 1 diabetes.

This clone was observed a handful of times. This chain uses TRBV4-3 with TRBJ2-7; D possibly corresponds to TRBD1 (5 bases). This CDR3 region has 15 residues. Trimming stripped 5 bases from V and 2 bases from J, with 16 bases between. Germline V gives CDR1 LGHNA, CDR2 YSLEER. Here the CDR3 DNA reads TGCGCCAGCAGCTTTGACACGTTAGGGGCCTACGAGCAGTACTTC. As protein: CASSFDTLGAYEQYF.

The sample holds a few counts of this clone. The V gene is TRBV19, the J gene TRBJ2-6; D gene ambiguous. The length of the CDR3 is 17 residues. Germline CDR1 and CDR2: LNHDA and SQIVND (reference sequence). The V and J ends lost 2 bases and 0 bases respectively, with 11 bases between them. The chain's CDR3 is CASSIQVISSGANVLTF. The CDR3, as DNA: TGTGCCAGTAGTATACAGGTGATCTCCTCTGGGGCCAACGTCCTGACTTTC.

This clone was found a few times. This rearrangement joins TRBV28 to TRBJ2-1; D possibly corresponds to TRBD1 (6 bases). The CDR3 sequence is 12 residues long. Per the germline V gene, CDR1 is MDHEN and CDR2 is SYDVKM. V was trimmed by 6 bases and J by 6 bases, leaving 9 bases between them. The CDR3 is CASRQGPNEQFF. The CDR3 DNA is TGTGCCAGCAGACAGGGCCCCAATGAGCAGTTCTTC.

The sample holds a few counts of this clone. The CDR3 loop reads CASRYGHLTGELFF. CDR3 DNA sequence: TGTGCCAGCAGATATGGACACCTCACCGGGGAGCTGTTTTTT. The chain combines TRBV7-2 with TRBJ2-2; tentative D call: TRBD1 (5 bases). The V and J ends lost 6 bases and 4 bases respectively, with 12 bases between them. Germline CDR1 and CDR2: SGHTA and FQGNSA. The CDR3 extends over 14 amino acids. Variable domain in full (rest from reference TRBV7-2 and TRBJ2-2): GAGVSQSPSNKVTEKGKDVELRCDPISGHTALYWYRQSLGQGLEFLIYFQGNSAPDKSGLPSDRFSAERTGGSVSTLTIQRTQQEDSAVYLCASRYGHLTGELFFGEGSRLTVL.

The genes are TRBV28 and TRBJ1-2; 7 bases line up with TRBD1. Germline V lookup: CDR1 MDHEN, CDR2 SYDVKM. CDR3 length: 14 amino acids. Losses at the gene ends were 3 bases for V and 3 bases for J; bases not matched to a gene: 4. CDR3 sequence reads: CASSFSTGDYGYTF. The CDR3 nucleotides are TGTGCCAGCAGTTTCTCCACAGGGGACTATGGCTACACCTTC.

The chain combines TRBV11-2 with TRBJ2-2; 12 bases match TRBD1. V was pared by 0 bases and J by 5 bases, with 4 bases of the junction left unmatched. This CDR3 region has 17 residues. Germline CDR1 is SGHAT and CDR2 is FQNNGV. The CDR3 here is CASSLEPGQGATGELFF. The CDR3 region has the DNA TGTGCCAGCAGCTTAGAACCGGGACAGGGGGCGACCGGGGAGCTGTTTTTT.